A single T cell receptor (beta chain) is shown here with its context. Its antigen is unidentified. Germline V lookup: CDR1 SNHLY, CDR2 FYNNEI. The CDR3 runs to 11 residues. Identification of naive CD8+ T cells rested on CD45RO-CCR7+CD27+CD95- status. This sample stems from a study of CXCR3-negative and CXCR3-positive naive CD8 T cells. The authors made the TRB cDNA libraries by 5' RACE using UMI labels. For each CDR3 protein, TCRdb gives one entry from its re-call of the 5' RACE reads, without DNA. This repertoire comprises 130,000 or so distinct CDR3 sequences; its ten largest clones make up around 0.44%. General study findings and limits: For the naive subsets, surface CD5 was similar, and TCR strength was inferred from TRB CDR3 properties. CXCR3-negative naive cells had less hydrophobic TRB CDR3s than did CXCR3-positive naive cells.

This clonotype originated in a human donor in good health. Some clones in this sample may be carry-over from other donors' samples. Sequenced sample: naive CXCR3+ CD8+ T cells from blood. Subset here: CD45RO-CCR7+CD27+CD95- naive CD8+ T cells expressing CXCR3 (TNR3+). V usage is TRBV2 and J usage is TRBJ1-2; there is no DNA to check the TCRdb D call of TRBD1. The CDR3 is CATATGEGYTF.